Listed below are T cell receptor beta chains from one sample, sequenced in a study of blood T cell repertoires in COVID-19. The data were produced by immunoSEQ multiplex PCR, yet TCRdb's version contains in-frame clones alone and is incomplete. The data contain fewer than 250,000 clones, 89% of them singletons. The sequenced material came from peripheral blood. Receptor source: a man aged 55-75 years who had recovered from COVID-19. CDR3s leave out the opening cysteine and the closing phenylalanine or tryptophan. Each record gives: V gene, CDR3 protein.

v_gene: TRBV6-5; CDR3aa: ASSLDRGYRY
v_gene: TRBV2; CDR3aa: ASRETGGNQPQH
v_gene: TRBV6-1; CDR3aa: ASSEATQVVYGYT
v_gene: TRBV5-4; CDR3aa: ASSWDRGNYGYT
v_gene: TRBV6-1; CDR3aa: ASSEMAGGGTDTQY
v_gene: TRBV27; CDR3aa: ATSLATQYEQY
v_gene: TRBV3-1/TRBV3-2; CDR3aa: ASSRGPGLAGYNEQF
v_gene: TRBV7-2; CDR3aa: ASSLFSGSNTGELF
v_gene: TRBV6-6; CDR3aa: ASSDRVGEQY
v_gene: TRBV6-6; CDR3aa: ASSYPGLSGNTIY
v_gene: TRBV24-1; CDR3aa: ATSDNRGLTEAF
v_gene: TRBV5-1; CDR3aa: ASSLLAGDGGNEQF
v_gene: TRBV7-8; CDR3aa: ASSSWDRVTDTQY
v_gene: TRBV11-2; CDR3aa: ASRRRENEQF
v_gene: TRBV6-6; CDR3aa: ASSYLTGSSGYT
v_gene: TRBV4-3; CDR3aa: ASSQDGRLAGDYNEQF
v_gene: TRBV6-1; CDR3aa: ASSEGRGQGYNEQF
v_gene: TRBV24-1; CDR3aa: ATSDDRTGSTDTQY
v_gene: TRBV3-1/TRBV3-2; CDR3aa: ASSQVRGTGTGELF
v_gene: TRBV28; CDR3aa: ASSPPGQGTYEQY
v_gene: TRBV7-2; CDR3aa: ASSPAGRGQPQH
v_gene: TRBV27; CDR3aa: ASSIKGQGWATNEKLF
v_gene: TRBV3-1/TRBV3-2; CDR3aa: ASSQERTGGGNTIY
v_gene: TRBV19; CDR3aa: ASSIIVNTEAF
v_gene: TRBV4-3; CDR3aa: ASSQGGTSVGTGELF
v_gene: TRBV28; CDR3aa: ASRTGTDTQY
v_gene: TRBV18; CDR3aa: ASSITGGPYEQY
v_gene: TRBV3-1/TRBV3-2; CDR3aa: ASSQDTGGNTIY
v_gene: TRBV19; CDR3aa: ASSIPRGPEAQH
v_gene: TRBV27; CDR3aa: ASSFAPGGIYEQY
v_gene: TRBV6-2/TRBV6-3; CDR3aa: ASSYVAGGVDGELF
v_gene: TRBV3-1/TRBV3-2; CDR3aa: ASSQDRRIIKTEAF
v_gene: TRBV28; CDR3aa: ASSPPGTGVGYT
v_gene: TRBV7-3; CDR3aa: ASSPIPTQANEQF